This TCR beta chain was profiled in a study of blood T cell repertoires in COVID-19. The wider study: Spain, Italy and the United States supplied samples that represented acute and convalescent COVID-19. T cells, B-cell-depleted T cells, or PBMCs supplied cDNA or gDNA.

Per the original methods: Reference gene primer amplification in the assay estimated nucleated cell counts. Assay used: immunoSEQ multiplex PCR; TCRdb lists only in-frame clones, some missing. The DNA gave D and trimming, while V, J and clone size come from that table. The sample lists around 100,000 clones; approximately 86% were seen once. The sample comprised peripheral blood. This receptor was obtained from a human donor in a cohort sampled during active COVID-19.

Here the CDR3 DNA reads TGTGCCAGCAGTCTAATATACCCCGGGACAGGGGGATATGACACTGAAGCTTTCTTT. Translated: CASSLIYPGTGGYDTEAFF. This sequence joins TRBV28 and TRBJ1-1; TRBD1 matches at 11 bases. This CDR3 is 19 amino acids long. Trimming at V came to 5 bases and at J to 3 bases, leaving 17 bases not matched to a gene. Germline V gene data show CDR1 as MDHEN and CDR2 as SYDVKM.